The sequence of this TCR beta chain was determined in a study of molecular identifiers for immune sequencing clone quantification. TCRdb reanalysed the PCR reads using MiXCR and keeps one entry per CDR3 protein. In the table there are 300,000 to 400,000 distinct CDR3 sequences, over 20% of which are singletons. This clonotype has a handful of counts. Its matching antigen is unknown. CDR3 length: 15 amino acids. The germline V gene has CDR1 MGHRA and CDR2 YSYEKL. J gave up 1 base and V 4 bases, and 6 bases lay outside the gene matches. Points from the study as a whole: Clones exceeding 20 RNA copies carried over 99% of effector molecules but under 1% of naive-cell molecules. Barcode collisions between identical TCR molecules could shrink estimates of highly expanded clone sizes.

The sequence was collected from a human donor in good health. Some libraries in this study had Jurkat cell RNA spiked in. Sequencing was done on a sample of naive CD8+ T cells from blood, with Jurkat cell RNA spiked in. Subset meaning: FACS-sorted CD8+CD4-CCR7+CD45RA+ naive T cells. The rearrangement joins TRBV4-1 to TRBJ2-5; 7 nucleotides match TRBD1. The CDR3 DNA follows: TGCGCCAGCAGCCCGTTTAGGGACAGCCAAGAGACCCAGTACTTC. This encodes CASSPFRDSQETQYF.